These 24 T cell receptor beta chains were sequenced from one sample in a study of T cells in Graves' hyperthyroidism and ophthalmopathy. Researchers amplified the TCR beta CDR3 regions from RNA transcripts. Carried out on the TCR CDR3, a first-round RT-PCR used the HTBI primer set. TCRdb ran MiXCR on the multiplex PCR reads and lists one entry per CDR3 protein. The repertoire holds 300,000 or so distinct CDR3 sequences, with roughly 20% as singletons. The sequenced material came from blood. The receptors come from a woman aged 45-65 years with Graves' hyperthyroidism.

This clonotype showed up many times. J is TRBJ2-7 and V is TRBV7-2; 8 nucleotides align to TRBD1. Trimming took 3 bases from V and 4 from J; bases not matched to a gene: 8. From germline, CDR1 is SGHTA and CDR2 FQGNSA. The CDR3 runs to 15 residues. CDR3 residues: CASSLTGDGLYEQYF. CDR3 DNA: TGTGCCAGCAGCTTGACAGGGGACGGGCTGTACGAGCAGTACTTC.

This clonotype was counted many times. The chain joins TRBV20-1 to TRBJ2-3; the match to TRBD2 covers 13 bases. Germline V gene lookup returns CDR1 DFQATT and CDR2 SNEGSKA (reference sequence). Trimming removed 6 bases from V and 0 bases from J; junction bases left unmatched: 6. The CDR3 extends over 16 amino acids. The CDR3 loop reads CSASGLAGASTDTQYF. In nucleotides, the CDR3 is TGCAGTGCCAGCGGACTAGCGGGAGCTAGCACAGATACGCAGTATTTT.

Ten or more counts support this clonotype. The rearrangement uses TRBV3-1 and TRBJ2-1, with 9 bases that match TRBD1. Germline assignment: CDR1 LGHDT and CDR2 YNNKEL (reference sequence). There are 16 residues in the CDR3. Trimming cost V 3 bases and J 2 bases; bases outside gene matches: 5. CDR3 sequence reads: CASSQGQGPPYNEQFF. Written as DNA, the CDR3 is TGTGCCAGCAGCCAGGGACAGGGCCCGCCCTACAATGAGCAGTTCTTC.

This clonotype was counted many times. The V and J genes are TRBV18 and TRBJ1-1; 8 positions match TRBD1. The ends lost 4 bases at V and 5 bases at J; junction bases unmatched: 6. The CDR3 has 14 residues. Per germline, CDR1 KGHSH and CDR2 LQKENI. CDR3 residues: CASSRGQGGTEAFF. CDR3 nucleotides: TGTGCCAGCTCACGCGGACAGGGCGGAACTGAAGCTTTCTTT.

This clonotype was detected only a few times. This chain joins TRBV20-1 and TRBJ1-5, with D maybe TRBD1 (6 bases). Germline-derived CDR1 and CDR2 are DFQATT and SNEGSKA (reference sequence). The CDR3 contains 14 residues. V shed 5 bases and J shed 4 bases, with 15 bases lying between them. The CDR3 is CSAPPRGGNQPQHF. The CDR3 nucleotides are TGCAGTGCTCCCCCTAGGGGGGGGAATCAGCCCCAGCATTTT.

This clonotype was recorded at least ten times. This rearrangement joins TRBV20-1 to TRBJ2-7; 8 bases are a match to TRBD1. V dropped 1 base and J dropped 2; count of bases not matched to a gene: 4. CDR1 is DFQATT, CDR2 SNEGSKA, per germline (reference sequence). The CDR3 sequence is 14 residues long. The CDR3 spells CSARAWTGTYEQYF. The CDR3 DNA reads TGCAGTGCTAGAGCTTGGACAGGGACCTACGAGCAGTACTTC.

This clonotype was seen many times. The chain recombines TRBV11-2 with TRBJ2-1; D is ambiguous. V was clipped by 3 bases and J by 5 bases, with 11 bases between them. CDR1 is SGHAT and CDR2 is FQNNGV in the germline V gene. The length of the CDR3 is 14 residues. CDR3 in amino acids: CASSLVEVNNEQFF. CDR3 nucleotide sequence: TGTGCCAGCAGCTTGGTAGAAGTTAACAATGAGCAGTTCTTC.

This rearrangement joins TRBV20-1 to TRBJ1-2, with 12 nucleotides matching TRBD1. The CDR3 runs 15 residues. Looked up from germline, CDR1 is DFQATT and CDR2 is SNEGSKA (reference sequence). The CDR3 reads CSPGGTGGTDYGYTF. The CDR3 region has the DNA TGCAGCCCGGGGGGGACAGGGGGCACGGACTATGGCTACACCTTC.

This clonotype has a single count. The chain uses TRBV5-4 and TRBJ1-1; unclear D gene. This CDR3 is built from 13 residues. The germline CDR1 and CDR2 sequences are SGHNT and YYREEE (reference sequence). V lost 3 bases to trimming and J lost 1 base, with 7 bases between them. The CDR3 spells CASSYYTNTEAFF. The CDR3 nucleotides read TGTGCCAGCAGCTACTACACGAACACTGAAGCTTTCTTT.

This clonotype was seen a few times. This rearrangement joins TRBV10-2 to TRBJ2-3; 10 nucleotides agree with TRBD2. The CDR3 extends over 15 amino acids. V was pared by 6 bases and J by 3 bases, with 6 bases of the junction left unmatched. Germline V CDR1 and CDR2: WSHSY, SAAADI. CDR3 sequence: CASRLAGDNTDTQYF. The CDR3 DNA is TGCGCCAGCAGGCTAGCGGGAGACAATACAGATACGCAGTATTTT.

This clonotype was observed a few times. The V and J genes are TRBV11-2 and TRBJ2-7; D is perhaps TRBD1 (6 bases). Germline CDR1 reads SGHAT; CDR2 reads FQNNGV. CDR3 length equals 15 residues. V lost 0 bases to trimming and J lost 3 bases, with 12 bases between them. CDR3 coding DNA: TGTGCCAGCAGCTTAGATGGGACAACGCTCTACGAGCAGTACTTC. Translation gives CASSLDGTTLYEQYF. The complete variable domain, with remaining parts taken from reference TRBV11-2 and TRBJ2-7, reads EAGVAQSPRYKIIEKRQSVAFWCNPISGHATLYWYQQILGQGPKLLIQFQNNGVVDDSQLPKDRFSAERLKGVDSTLKIQPAKLEDSAVYLCASSLDGTTLYEQYFGPGTRLTVT.

This clonotype came up many times. The V gene is TRBV20-1, the J gene TRBJ2-3; D unclear. There are 13 residues in the CDR3. CDR1 DFQATT and CDR2 SNEGSKA come from the germline V gene (reference sequence). V was pared by 3 bases and J by 1 base, with 8 bases between. CDR3 region: CSASIGGTDTQYF. The CDR3 coding sequence is TGCAGTGCTAGTATCGGAGGCACAGATACGCAGTATTTT.

At least ten counts were recorded for this clonotype. The J gene is TRBJ1-1, the V gene TRBV3-1; 11 bases match TRBD1. The J segment lost 3 bases and the V segment lost 1 base, leaving 1 base of the junction unmatched. Germline V gives CDR1 LGHDT, CDR2 YNNKEL (reference sequence). This CDR3 contains 15 residues. DNA of the CDR3: TGTGCCAGCAGCCAAGGGGGACAGGGGGACACTGAAGCTTTCTTT. Amino acid sequence: CASSQGGQGDTEAFF.

The chain combines TRBV30 with TRBJ2-2, with D uncertain. The V gene lost 3 bases and the J gene lost 5 bases, with 10 bases spanning the gap. CDR3 size: 13 residues. CDR1 and CDR2 from the germline V gene are GTSNPN and SVGIG (reference sequence). CDR3 in DNA: TGTGCCTGGAGGGAGAACTGGACCGGGGAGCTGTTTTTT. This gives the protein CAWRENWTGELFF.

This clonotype was observed at least ten times. V and J are TRBV28 and TRBJ1-1; D call uncertain. This CDR3 has 14 amino acids. Germline V gene data show CDR1 as MDHEN and CDR2 as SYDVKM. V lost 3 bases to trimming and J lost 6 bases, with 14 bases between them. Here the CDR3 reads CASSFLGVEAEAFF. The CDR3 DNA reads as TGTGCCAGCAGTTTCCTGGGAGTTGAGGCTGAAGCTTTCTTT.

This clonotype was observed at least ten times. This chain joins TRBV2 and TRBJ1-4; D not resolved. The CDR3 has 13 amino acids. Germline V gene lookup returns CDR1 SNHLY and CDR2 FYNNEI. V was clipped by 6 bases and J by 7 bases, with 12 bases between them. The CDR3 DNA follows: TGTGCCAGCAGCAATCCCGGAGGTGAAAAACTGTTTTTT. Translated, it gives CASSNPGGEKLFF.

Many counts were recorded for this clonotype. This chain connects TRBV5-1 to TRBJ2-5; 7 positions match TRBD2. Germline V CDR1 and CDR2: SGHRS, YFSETQ. V shed 4 bases, J shed 1 base, and the junction held 4 bases outside the gene matches. The CDR3 loop spans 14 amino acids. Here the CDR3 reads CASSDTGGQETQYF. CDR3 bases: TGCGCCAGCAGCGACACGGGGGGCCAAGAGACCCAGTACTTC.

This chain joins TRBV29-1 and TRBJ1-3; D unclear. This CDR3 spans 11 amino acids. Trimming stripped 6 bases from V and 7 bases from J, with 10 bases between. Germline CDR1 and CDR2: SQVTM and ANQGSEA. The CDR3 DNA reads TGCAGCGTCGCAGGAAGTAACACCATATATTTT. Its protein is CSVAGSNTIYF.

The J gene is TRBJ2-3, the V gene TRBV4-1; TRBD2 agrees at 16 bases. CDR3 length equals 18 residues. From germline, CDR1 is MGHRA and CDR2 YSYEKL. V lost 1 base to trimming and J lost 3 bases; unmatched junction nucleotides: 4. DNA for the CDR3: TGCGCCAGCAGCCAAGGGGGACTAGCGGGGGGGATTACAGATACGCAGTATTTT. This codes for CASSQGGLAGGITDTQYF.

This clonotype was seen repeatedly, ten times or more. V gene TRBV20-1 combines with J gene TRBJ2-5; 7 nucleotides align to TRBD1. V was pared by 0 bases and J by 5 bases, with 9 bases of the junction left unmatched. The CDR3 length is 15 residues. Per the germline V gene, CDR1 is DFQATT and CDR2 is SNEGSKA (reference sequence). The chain's CDR3 is CSARDPGGKWETQYF. The DNA of the CDR3 is TGCAGTGCTAGAGATCCAGGGGGAAAATGGGAGACCCAGTACTTC.

This clonotype was recorded a few times. V gene TRBV15 combines with J gene TRBJ1-5; unclear D gene. The germline CDR1 and CDR2 sequences are LNHNV and YYDKDF (reference sequence). CDR3 length: 13 amino acids. V lost 2 bases to trimming and J lost 10 bases, with 12 bases between them. Here the CDR3 DNA reads TGTGCCACCAGCAGATCGGGGAAGCATCCCCAGCATTTT. Protein sequence: CATSRSGKHPQHF.

This clonotype appeared a few times. The chain joins TRBV7-9 to TRBJ2-7; D possibly matches TRBD1 or TRBD2 (5 bases each). In germline, CDR1 is SEHNR, CDR2 FQNEAQ (reference sequence). V was cut by 5 bases and J by 3 bases, with 14 bases left in between. This CDR3 comprises 14 residues. This CDR3 reads CASSPPGRSYEQYV. The CDR3 DNA reads TGTGCCAGCAGCCCTCCGGGACGGAGCTACGAGCAGTACGTC.

This clonotype has at least ten counts. This chain links TRBV30 with TRBJ2-1, with D tentatively TRBD1 (6 bases). From germline, CDR1 is GTSNPN and CDR2 SVGIG (reference sequence). The CDR3 loop spans 12 amino acids. V was trimmed by 3 bases and J by 8 bases, leaving 11 bases between them. CDR3 coding DNA: TGTGCCTGGAGCGTACAGGGCGATGAGCAGTTCTTC. Translating it yields CAWSVQGDEQFF.

The V and J genes are TRBV19 and TRBJ1-5, with D possibly being TRBD1 (6 bases). This CDR3 contains 14 residues. Germline CDR1 LNHDA, CDR2 SQIVND (reference sequence). Trimming stripped 2 bases from V and 11 bases from J, with 16 bases between. Written as DNA, the CDR3 is TGTGCCAGTAGTATACGAGGTCAGGGGACGTCCCAGCATTTT. It is translated as CASSIRGQGTSQHF.